The sequence of this T cell receptor beta chain was determined in a study of blood T cell repertoires in COVID-19. For the study at large: In each case, the material was cDNA or gDNA derived from T cells, B-cell-depleted T cells, or PBMCs.

The CDR3 length is 13 residues. Per germline, CDR1 SGHVS and CDR2 FQNEAQ. Germline trimming cut 5 bases from V and 8 bases from J; bases unmatched to any gene: 6. Method: immunoSEQ multiplex PCR; TCRdb's copy keeps in-frame clones and lacks some. The sample lists over 200,000 clones; around 80% were seen once. This clonotype was obtained from a man aged 35 to 55 with active or convalescent COVID-19. Sequences were obtained from peripheral blood. V gene TRBV7-8 combines with J gene TRBJ1-2; 9 nucleotides match TRBD1. CDR3 nucleotide sequence: TGTGCCAGCAGCCCACAGGGGGCGCTGGGCTACACCTTC. This codes for CASSPQGALGYTF.